The 20 T cell receptor beta chains below were found in one sample sequenced in a study of T cell responses to AZD1222 COVID-19 vaccine. Some clones are missing from TCRdb's copy, which holds only in-frame ones; the method was immunoSEQ multiplex PCR. The data hold about 67,000 clones, with about 80% observed a single time. Material: peripheral blood, obtained 28 days after the second AZD1222 dose. All receptors derive from an adult who received the AZD1222 COVID-19 vaccine.

The J gene is TRBJ1-2, the V gene TRBV24-1; D not resolved. There are 13 residues in the CDR3. Trimming stripped 4 bases from V and 9 bases from J, with 14 bases between. Germline V gene data show CDR1 as KGHDR and CDR2 as SFDVKD. As DNA, the CDR3 is TGTGCCACCAGTGAGGCAGGCGGATCTCGCTACACCTTC. As protein: CATSEAGGSRYTF.

The chain combines TRBV4-3 with TRBJ1-6; D gene unclear. Germline V gives CDR1 LGHNA, CDR2 YSLEER. Trimming pared 2 bases from V and 4 bases from J, leaving 12 bases between. The CDR3 has 16 residues. The CDR3 loop reads CASSQRGGRYNSPLHF. CDR3 in DNA: TGCGCCAGCAGCCAACGGGGAGGGCGATATAATTCACCCCTCCACTTT.

The chain has TRBV18 and TRBJ1-4, with D maybe TRBD1 (6 bases). Trimming stripped 4 bases from V and 0 bases from J, with 15 bases between. This CDR3 has 17 residues. Germline V gene sequence: CDR1 KGHSH, CDR2 LQKENI. The CDR3 loop reads CASSRRTVLATNEKLFF. The CDR3 bases are TGTGCCAGCTCACGAAGGACAGTCCTTGCAACTAATGAAAAACTGTTTTTT.

The chain combines TRBV19 with TRBJ1-3; D possibly corresponds to TRBD1 (5 bases). V was cut by 8 bases and J by 6 bases, with 17 bases left in between. Germline loops: CDR1 LNHDA, CDR2 SQIVND (reference sequence). This CDR3 region has 14 residues. CDR3 sequence reads: CASGVVGVQNTIYF. The CDR3 nucleotides are TGTGCCAGTGGAGTGGTGGGGGTTCAAAACACCATATATTTT.

The V and J genes are TRBV5-1 and TRBJ2-5; either TRBD1 or TRBD2 may supply D (5 bases each). V lost 1 base to trimming and J lost 0 bases, with 13 bases between them. The CDR3 contains 16 residues. Germline CDR1 reads SGHRS; CDR2 reads YFSETQ. The CDR3 protein is CASSLNIGAYQETQYF. The CDR3 region has the DNA TGCGCCAGCAGCTTGAACATCGGGGCGTACCAAGAGACCCAGTACTTC. Variable domain in full (rest from reference TRBV5-1 and TRBJ2-5): KAGVTQTPRYLIKTRGQQVTLSCSPISGHRSVSWYQQTPGQGLQFLFEYFSETQRNKGNFPGRFSGRQFSNSRSEMNVSTLELGDSALYLCASSLNIGAYQETQYFGPGTRLLVL.

V gene TRBV7-7 combines with J gene TRBJ2-1; TRBD2 matches at 9 bases. Unmatched junction bases numbered 9, after V lost 5 bases and J lost 4 bases. CDR1 and CDR2 from the germline V gene are SSHAT and FNYEAQ (reference sequence). The length of the CDR3 is 16 residues. For the CDR3, the DNA is TGTGCCAGCAGCCTTGTAGCGGGGGCGGTTTACAATGAGCAGTTCTTC. Amino acid sequence: CASSLVAGAVYNEQFF.

The CDR3 coding sequence is TGTGCCAGCAGCCAGGCCAGGGAGACCCAGTACTTC. Protein sequence: CASSQARETQYF. The J gene is TRBJ2-5, the V gene TRBV3-1 (or the pseudogene TRBV3-2); the D is unclear. Germline assignment: CDR1 LGHDT and CDR2 YNNKEL (reference sequence). CDR3 length equals 12 residues. The V end was cut by 3 bases, the J end by 5 bases, with 7 bases between.

The chain links TRBV11-3 to TRBJ2-5, with 9 bases that match TRBD2. The V segment lost 5 bases and the J segment 4 bases; nucleotides outside the gene matches: 11. In germline, CDR1 is SGHNT, CDR2 YENEEA. The CDR3 consists of 16 residues. The CDR3 loop is CASSRLGGGASETQYF. DNA for the CDR3: TGTGCCAGCAGCCGCCTGGGCGGGGGGGCGTCAGAGACCCAGTACTTC. The full variable domain, in which reference TRBV11-3 and TRBJ2-5 provide the parts outside the CDR3, is EAGVVQSPRYKIIEKKQPVAFWCNPISGHNTLYWYLQNLGQGPELLIRYENEEAVDDSQLPKDRFSAERLKGVDSTLKIQPAELGDSAVYLCASSRLGGGASETQYFGPGTRLLVL.

The chain combines TRBV6-5 with TRBJ2-1; D not resolved. In germline, CDR1 is MNHEY, CDR2 SVGAGI. This CDR3 has 14 residues. V was shortened by 8 bases and J by 0 bases, with 11 bases between the two germline ends. The CDR3 nucleotides read TGTGCCAGCGGTACAACGGCCTCCTACAATGAGCAGTTCTTC. Translated: CASGTTASYNEQFF.

This rearrangement joins TRBV4-3 to TRBJ2-7, with 9 bases lining up with TRBD1. Germline V gene data show CDR1 as LGHNA and CDR2 as YSLEER. The V and J ends lost 1 base and 4 bases, in that order; junction bases with no gene match: 2. The CDR3 loop spans 14 amino acids. The CDR3 loop is CASSQATGGYEQYF. The CDR3 nucleotides are TGCGCCAGCAGCCAAGCGACAGGGGGGTACGAGCAGTACTTC.

The CDR3 region is CATTGETLQPQHF. Written as DNA, the CDR3 is TGTGCCACCACCGGCGAGACACTTCAGCCCCAGCATTTT. This chain uses TRBV12-3 or TRBV12-4 with TRBJ1-5; D call uncertain. Trimming removed 10 bases from V and 6 bases from J, with 16 bases in between. CDR3 length: 13 residues.

About this clone: This sample includes further DNA sequences coding for the same CDR3. The chain is built from TRBV19 and TRBJ1-1; TRBD1 might be the D (5 bases). CDR3 length: 13 residues. Germline CDR1 LNHDA, CDR2 SQIVND (reference sequence). V was cut by 5 bases and J by 4 bases, with 11 bases left in between. The CDR3 loop reads CASSEVGGTEAFF. CDR3 nucleotide sequence: TGTGCCAGTAGTGAAGTTGGGGGCACTGAAGCTTTCTTT.

This clone has only a few counts. The chain uses TRBV7-2 and TRBJ2-1; D gene unclear. V lost 8 bases, J lost 7 bases, and 18 bases lay in between. Germline CDR1 and CDR2: SGHTA and FQGNSA. The CDR3 consists of 14 residues. The chain's CDR3 is CASEPSPGENEQFF. The CDR3 coding sequence is TGTGCCAGCGAACCGTCCCCGGGCGAGAATGAGCAGTTCTTC.

The V gene is TRBV21-1, the J gene TRBJ2-7; the table's D call, TRBD1, has no DNA check behind it. TRBV21-1 is shown as a pseudogene. The CDR3 runs 16 residues. CDR3 protein: CASSRRRTGSFYEQYF. The CDR3 coding sequence is TGTGCCAGCAGCCGTCGTAGAACAGGAAGCTTCTACGAGCAGTACTTC.

The rearrangement links TRBV27 to TRBJ2-1, with 7 nucleotides matching TRBD1. The germline V gene has CDR1 MNHEY and CDR2 SMNVEV (reference sequence). The CDR3 extends over 15 amino acids. J gave up 5 bases and V 4 bases, and 8 bases lay outside the gene matches. CDR3 DNA sequence: TGTGCCAGCAGTTATGAGGGGGCCCAAGACAATGAGCAGTTCTTC. Translated, it gives CASSYEGAQDNEQFF.

Only a few counts were recorded for this clone. The chain is built from TRBV5-6 and TRBJ2-7; D is ambiguous. The CDR3 is made up of 15 amino acids. Germline V gene data show CDR1 as SGHDT and CDR2 as YYEEEE. The V and J ends lost 4 bases and 0 bases respectively, with 14 bases between them. The CDR3 coding sequence is TGTGCCAGCAGCGCGGTTATAGGGAACTCCTACGAGCAGTACTTC. Encoded protein: CASSAVIGNSYEQYF.

The chain has TRBV6-5 and TRBJ2-1, with D unresolved. V was shortened by 6 bases and J by 1 base, with 1 base between the two germline ends. Germline CDR1 and CDR2: MNHEY and SVGAGI. The CDR3 loop spans 11 amino acids. CDR3 amino acids: CASRSYNEQFF. The DNA for the CDR3 is TGTGCCAGCAGGTCCTACAATGAGCAGTTCTTC.

The chain employs TRBV3-1 (or the pseudogene TRBV3-2) and TRBJ1-3; D gene uncertain. Germline CDR1 reads LGHDT; CDR2 reads YNNKEL (reference sequence). This CDR3 comprises 16 residues. Deletions cut 2 bases from V and 2 bases from J, with 13 bases between. This CDR3 is CASSQHGLGTGNTIYF. DNA for the CDR3: TGTGCCAGCAGCCAACACGGGTTGGGGACTGGAAACACCATATATTTT.

Only a few counts were recorded for this clone. The V and J genes are TRBV30 and TRBJ2-7; TRBD1 aligns across 9 bases. The CDR3 totals 14 residues. V lost 3 bases, J lost 1 base, and 4 bases stayed unmatched. In germline, CDR1 is GTSNPN, CDR2 SVGIG (reference sequence). The CDR3 DNA sequence: TGTGCCTGGAGCGCCGGGACAGGGTCCTACGAGCAGTACTTC. Translating it yields CAWSAGTGSYEQYF.

The chain's CDR3 is CASSDAGGNTIYF. The CDR3 DNA is TGTGCCAGTAGTGACGCAGGGGGAAACACCATATATTTT. The genes are TRBV19 and TRBJ1-3; D is possibly TRBD1 (5 bases). Germline CDR1 and CDR2: LNHDA and SQIVND (reference sequence). The CDR3 consists of 13 residues. Trimming took off 5 bases at V and 4 bases at J, with 9 bases between the two ends.